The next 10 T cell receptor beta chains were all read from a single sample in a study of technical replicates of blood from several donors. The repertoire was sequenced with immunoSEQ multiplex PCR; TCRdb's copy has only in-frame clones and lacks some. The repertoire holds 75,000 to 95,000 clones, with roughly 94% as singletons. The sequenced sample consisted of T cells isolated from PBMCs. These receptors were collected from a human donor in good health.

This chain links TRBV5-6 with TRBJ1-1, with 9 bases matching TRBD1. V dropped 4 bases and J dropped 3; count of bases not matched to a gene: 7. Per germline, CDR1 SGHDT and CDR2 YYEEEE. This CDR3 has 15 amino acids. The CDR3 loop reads CASSRGTGMYTEAFF. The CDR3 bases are TGTGCCAGCAGCCGCGGGACAGGGATGTACACTGAAGCTTTCTTT.

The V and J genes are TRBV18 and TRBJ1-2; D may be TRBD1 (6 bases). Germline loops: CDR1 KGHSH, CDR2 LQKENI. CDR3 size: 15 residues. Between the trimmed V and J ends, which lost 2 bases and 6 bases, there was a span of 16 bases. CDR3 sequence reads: CASSPEGRSGDGYTF. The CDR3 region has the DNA TGTGCCAGCTCACCAGAAGGCCGTTCAGGGGATGGCTACACCTTC.

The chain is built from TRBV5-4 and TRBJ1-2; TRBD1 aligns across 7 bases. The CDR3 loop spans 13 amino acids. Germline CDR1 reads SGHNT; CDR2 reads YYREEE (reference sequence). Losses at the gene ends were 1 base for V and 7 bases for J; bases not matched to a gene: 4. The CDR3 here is CASSLQGGGGYTF. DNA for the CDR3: TGTGCCAGCAGCTTGCAAGGGGGCGGTGGCTACACCTTC.

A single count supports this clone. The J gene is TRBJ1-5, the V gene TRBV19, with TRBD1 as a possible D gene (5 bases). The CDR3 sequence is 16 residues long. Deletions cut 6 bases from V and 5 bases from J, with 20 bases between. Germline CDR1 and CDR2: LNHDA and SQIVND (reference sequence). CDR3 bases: TGTGCCAGTAGATCCCCGCGGCAGGGTGTAGATCAGCCCCAGCATTTT. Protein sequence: CASRSPRQGVDQPQHF.

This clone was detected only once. CDR3 bases: TGTGCCAGCAGTCGTCCTCTCCTCCGTGACAGGAGATCTGAAGCTTTCTTT. Amino acids: CASSRPLLRDRRSEAFF. The V call is TRBV11-3, the J call TRBJ1-1; D is perhaps TRBD1 (6 bases). The CDR3 loop spans 17 amino acids. Germline loops: CDR1 SGHNT, CDR2 YENEEA. The V end was cut by 6 bases, the J end by 6 bases, with 26 bases between. Full variable domain (rest looked up from reference TRBV11-3 and TRBJ1-1): EAGVVQSPRYKIIEKKQPVAFWCNPISGHNTLYWYLQNLGQGPELLIRYENEEAVDDSQLPKDRFSAERLKGVDSTLKIQPAELGDSAVYLCASSRPLLRDRRSEAFFGQGTRLTVV.

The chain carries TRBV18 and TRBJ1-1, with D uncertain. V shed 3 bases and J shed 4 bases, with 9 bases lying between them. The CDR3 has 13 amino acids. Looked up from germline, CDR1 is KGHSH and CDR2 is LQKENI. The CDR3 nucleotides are TGTGCCAGCTCACCTTTGGAGGGCACTGAAGCTTTCTTT. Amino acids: CASSPLEGTEAFF.

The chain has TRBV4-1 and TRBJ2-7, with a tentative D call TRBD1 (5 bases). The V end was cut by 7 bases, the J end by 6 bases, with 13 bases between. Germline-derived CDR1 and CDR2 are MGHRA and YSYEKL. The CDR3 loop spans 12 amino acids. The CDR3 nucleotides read TGCGCCAGCACCCCAGGGAATGGCGAGCAGTACTTC. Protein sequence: CASTPGNGEQYF.

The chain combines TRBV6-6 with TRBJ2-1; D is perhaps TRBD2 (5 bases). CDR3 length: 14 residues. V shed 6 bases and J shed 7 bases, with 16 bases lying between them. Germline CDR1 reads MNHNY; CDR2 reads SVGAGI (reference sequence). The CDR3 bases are TGTGCCAGCAGGGCCGAAGGGAGTTATAATGAGCAGTTCTTC. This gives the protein CASRAEGSYNEQFF.

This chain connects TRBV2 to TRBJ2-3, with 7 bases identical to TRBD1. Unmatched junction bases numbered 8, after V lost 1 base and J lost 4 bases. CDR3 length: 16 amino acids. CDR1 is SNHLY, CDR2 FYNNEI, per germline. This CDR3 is CASSEVGTASADTQYF. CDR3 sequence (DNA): TGTGCCAGCAGTGAAGTCGGGACAGCGTCCGCAGATACGCAGTATTTT.

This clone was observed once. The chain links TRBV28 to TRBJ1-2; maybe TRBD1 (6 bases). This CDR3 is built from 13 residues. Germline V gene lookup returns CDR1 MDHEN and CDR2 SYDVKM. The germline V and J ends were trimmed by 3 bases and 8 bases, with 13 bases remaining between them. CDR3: CASSFLGARGYTF. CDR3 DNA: TGTGCCAGCAGTTTTTTGGGGGCGCGAGGCTACACCTTC.